These T cell receptor beta chains were read from a single sample in a study of T-cell reconstitution after alpha-beta-depleted transplantation in children. One entry per CDR3 protein, called by TCRdb with MiXCR from the PCR reads. The sample yields 300,000 to 400,000 distinct CDR3 sequences, approximately 23% seen once. This material consisted of PBMCs, mostly from graft donor cells, taken 180 days after TCRalphabeta/CD19-depleted stem cell transplant. These receptors all come from a male patient aged 5 to 17 who had a stem cell transplant for acute lymphoblastic leukemia, so the T cells may come from the graft donor. Each CDR3 is given with its conserved first and last residue. D genes are given only for firm matches. Rows may omit the clone size; those that give it use once, few, many or a size class.

d_gene	v_gene	len	abundance	j_gene	CDR3aa	CDR3nt
-	TRBV12-3/TRBV12-4	13	-	TRBJ1-2	CASSLLGLDGYTF	TGTGCCAGCAGCCTACTAGGGTTGGATGGCTACACCTTC
TRBD2	TRBV6-5	17	-	TRBJ2-7	CASSYPTSGSEFNEQYF	TGTGCCAGCAGTTACCCCACTAGCGGGAGTGAATTCAACGAGCAGTACTTC
-	TRBV5-6	15	-	TRBJ2-7	CASSSLPGPSYEQYF	TGTGCCAGCAGCTCCCTTCCGGGACCATCATACGAGCAGTACTTC
TRBD2	TRBV20-1	15	-	TRBJ2-7	CSARGLAVSSYEQYF	TGCAGTGCTAGAGGACTAGCGGTAAGCTCCTACGAGCAGTACTTC
-	TRBV4-1	16	-	TRBJ2-7	CASSQDGGSTDYEQYF	TGCGCCAGCAGCCAAGATGGAGGGAGTACGGACTACGAGCAGTACTTC
TRBD1	TRBV10-2	16	few	TRBJ2-3	CASRQLPGQGTDTQYF	TGCGCCAGCAGACAACTTCCGGGACAGGGGACAGATACGCAGTATTTT
-	TRBV19	14	few	TRBJ2-7	CASSSTSWPSEQYF	TGTGCCAGTAGTAGCACTAGTTGGCCCTCCGAGCAGTACTTC
-	TRBV9	15	few	TRBJ2-7	CASSPSVGGGYEQYF	TGTGCCAGCAGCCCCAGTGTGGGGGGCGGCTACGAGCAGTACTTC
TRBD2	TRBV3-1	16	few	TRBJ2-1	CASSQDLGRAYNEQFF	TGTGCCAGCAGCCAAGATCTGGGGAGGGCCTACAATGAGCAGTTCTTC
-	TRBV7-9	15	few	TRBJ2-1	CASKGVQRSYNEQFF	TGTGCCAGTAAAGGGGTCCAGAGGTCCTACAATGAGCAGTTCTTC
-	TRBV20-1	13	-	TRBJ2-7	CSATGLKRNEQYF	TGCAGTGCTACGGGACTCAAACGCAACGAGCAGTACTTC
TRBD2	TRBV5-1	15	few	TRBJ2-1	CASSSRTSGRNEQFF	TGCGCCAGCAGCTCGCGGACTAGCGGAAGGAATGAGCAGTTCTTC
-	TRBV12-3/TRBV12-4	14	-	TRBJ2-7	CASSRDFDSYEQYF	TGTGCCAGCAGTAGGGACTTCGACTCCTACGAGCAGTACTTC
-	TRBV13	12	few	TRBJ2-7	CASSLSLDEQYF	TGTGCCAGCAGCTTATCCCTAGACGAGCAGTACTTC
TRBD2	TRBV7-9	17	-	TRBJ2-1	CASSWGTSGYFYNEQFF	TGTGCCAGCAGCTGGGGGACTAGCGGGTACTTCTACAATGAGCAGTTCTTC
TRBD2	TRBV20-1	14	few	TRBJ2-7	CSASTVAGAYEQYF	TGCAGTGCTAGTACGGTAGCGGGAGCTTACGAGCAGTACTTC
-	TRBV18	12	-	TRBJ1-1	CASSPEDTEAFF	TGTGCCAGCTCACCGGAGGACACTGAAGCTTTCTTT
-	TRBV7-2	13	-	TRBJ2-1	CASSLDQRTEQFF	TGTGCCAGCAGCTTAGACCAGCGTACTGAGCAGTTCTTC
-	TRBV5-1	15	once	TRBJ1-6	CASSLEGHLNSPLHF	TGCGCCAGCAGCTTAGAGGGACACTTAAATTCACCCCTCCACTTT
-	TRBV6-1	16	few	TRBJ2-5	CASSPLPTGHQETQYF	TGTGCCAGCAGTCCTTTACCTACAGGACACCAAGAGACCCAGTACTTC
TRBD2	TRBV3-1	15	few	TRBJ2-1	CASGGLAGAGNEQFF	TGTGCCAGCGGGGGACTAGCGGGAGCGGGGAATGAGCAGTTCTTC
-	TRBV28	12	few	TRBJ2-7	CASSLYRQEQYF	TGTGCCAGCAGTTTATACAGGCAGGAGCAGTACTTC
-	TRBV7-2	16	many	TRBJ2-5	CASSLLPLRWRETQYF	TGTGCCAGCAGCTTACTGCCCCTCCGATGGCGAGAGACCCAGTACTTC
TRBD2	TRBV3-1	17	-	TRBJ2-1	CASSQVPGLAGHNEQFF	TGTGCCAGCAGCCAAGTCCCGGGACTAGCCGGCCACAATGAGCAGTTCTTC
-	TRBV5-1	16	-	TRBJ2-3	CASSLVQAMGTDTQYF	TGCGCCAGCAGCCTTGTCCAGGCAATGGGCACAGATACGCAGTATTTT
TRBD2	TRBV4-1	15	-	TRBJ2-7	CASSHPSGLPYEQYF	TGCGCCAGCAGCCATCCCTCGGGACTACCCTACGAGCAGTACTTC
-	TRBV20-1	15	-	TRBJ1-6	CSARNTVSYNSPLHF	TGCAGTGCTAGAAATACAGTATCCTATAATTCACCCCTCCACTTT
TRBD1	TRBV9	14	few	TRBJ1-5	CASSPLTGVEPQHF	TGTGCCAGCAGCCCGCTGACAGGGGTTGAGCCCCAGCATTTT
-	TRBV13	14	-	TRBJ2-5	CASSFPTGSETQYF	TGTGCCAGCAGCTTCCCGACAGGATCTGAGACCCAGTACTTC
TRBD1	TRBV7-8	15	many	TRBJ1-5	CASSLFDRGFQPQHF	TGTGCCAGCAGCTTATTCGACAGGGGGTTTCAGCCCCAGCATTTT
TRBD1	TRBV15	14	few	TRBJ1-2	CATSTRQGGYGYTF	TGTGCCACCAGCACTCGACAGGGGGGATATGGCTACACCTTC
TRBD1	TRBV7-9	14	few	TRBJ1-1	CASSLLQGVGEAFF	TGTGCCAGCAGCTTACTACAGGGGGTCGGTGAAGCTTTCTTT
TRBD2	TRBV4-2	18	few	TRBJ2-1	CASSQDGLAGFSYNEQFF	TGTGCCAGCAGCCAAGATGGGCTAGCGGGATTCTCCTACAATGAGCAGTTCTTC
-	TRBV5-1	17	few	TRBJ2-1	CASSSSSVHGGHNEQFF	TGCGCCAGCAGCTCCTCAAGTGTCCATGGTGGGCACAATGAGCAGTTCTTC
TRBD1	TRBV5-6	19	few	TRBJ1-1	CASSFNHRGRVYPDTEAFF	TGTGCCAGCAGCTTTAACCACAGGGGGCGAGTTTATCCGGACACTGAAGCTTTCTTT
-	TRBV27	16	many	TRBJ2-5	CASSLSTYWVKETQYF	TGTGCCAGCAGTTTATCGACTTATTGGGTCAAAGAGACCCAGTACTTC
TRBD1	TRBV2	14	few	TRBJ2-3	CASRGQFPTDTQYF	TGTGCCAGCAGGGGACAGTTCCCTACAGATACGCAGTATTTT
TRBD2	TRBV9	16	-	TRBJ2-7	CASSATVLAGLGEQYF	TGTGCCAGCAGCGCTACGGTACTAGCGGGACTGGGCGAGCAGTACTTC
TRBD2	TRBV7-6	17	-	TRBJ2-3	CASSSLAGGGGTDTQYF	TGTGCCAGCAGCAGTTTAGCGGGAGGAGGTGGCACAGATACGCAGTATTTT
TRBD2	TRBV12-3/TRBV12-4	14	once	TRBJ2-1	CASSRSGSANEQFF	TGTGCCAGCAGTCGTAGCGGGAGTGCCAATGAGCAGTTCTTC
-	TRBV7-3	16	few	TRBJ2-1	CASSLTPATGSNEQFF	TGTGCCAGCAGCCTAACCCCCGCCACCGGTTCTAATGAGCAGTTCTTC
-	TRBV6-6	12	few	TRBJ2-3	CASGGYTDTQYF	TGTGCCAGCGGGGGGTACACAGATACGCAGTATTTT
-	TRBV7-8	11	-	TRBJ2-1	CASSPWDEQFF	TGTGCCAGCAGCCCTTGGGATGAGCAGTTCTTC
TRBD2	TRBV3-1	16	-	TRBJ2-3	CASSQGGSGRSDTQYF	TGTGCCAGCAGCCAAGGGGGTAGCGGGAGATCAGATACGCAGTATTTT
-	TRBV7-6	11	-	TRBJ2-7	CASRGTNEQYF	TGTGCCAGCAGAGGGACCAACGAGCAGTACTTC